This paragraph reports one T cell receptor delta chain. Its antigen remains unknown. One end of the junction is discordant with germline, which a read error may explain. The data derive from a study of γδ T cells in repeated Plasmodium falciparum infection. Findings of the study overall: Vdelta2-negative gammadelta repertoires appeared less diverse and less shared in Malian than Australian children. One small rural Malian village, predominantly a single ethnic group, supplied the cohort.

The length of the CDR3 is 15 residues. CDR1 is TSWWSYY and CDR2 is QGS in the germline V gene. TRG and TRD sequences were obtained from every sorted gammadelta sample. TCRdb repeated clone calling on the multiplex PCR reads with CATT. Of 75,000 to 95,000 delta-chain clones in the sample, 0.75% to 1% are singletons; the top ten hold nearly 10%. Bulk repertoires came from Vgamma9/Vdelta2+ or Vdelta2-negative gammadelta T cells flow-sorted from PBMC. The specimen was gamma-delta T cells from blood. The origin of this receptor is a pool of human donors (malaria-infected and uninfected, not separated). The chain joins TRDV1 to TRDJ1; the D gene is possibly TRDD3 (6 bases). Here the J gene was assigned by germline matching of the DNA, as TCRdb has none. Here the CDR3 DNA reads TGCGCTTGGGGCCATGGGGGGAGGTACACCGATAAACTCATCTTT. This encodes CAWGHGGRYTDKLIF.